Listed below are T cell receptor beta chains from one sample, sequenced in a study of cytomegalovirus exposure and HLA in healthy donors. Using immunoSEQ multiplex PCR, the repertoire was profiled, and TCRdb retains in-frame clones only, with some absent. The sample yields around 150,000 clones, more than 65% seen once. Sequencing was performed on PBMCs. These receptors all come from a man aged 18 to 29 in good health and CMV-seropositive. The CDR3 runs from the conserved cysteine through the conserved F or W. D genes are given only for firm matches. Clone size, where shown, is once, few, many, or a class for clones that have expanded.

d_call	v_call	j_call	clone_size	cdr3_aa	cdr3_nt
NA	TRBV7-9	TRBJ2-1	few	CASSPQGFLYNEQFF	TGTGCCAGCAGCCCTCAGGGGTTCCTCTACAATGAGCAGTTCTTC
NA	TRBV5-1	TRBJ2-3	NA	CASRKAGETDTQYF	TGCGCCAGCAGAAAAGCGGGCGAAACAGATACGCAGTATTTT
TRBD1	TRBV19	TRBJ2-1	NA	CASSRTGGAYNEQFF	TGTGCCAGTAGTCGGACAGGGGGCGCATACAATGAGCAGTTCTTC
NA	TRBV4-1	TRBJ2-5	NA	CASSQTGNRETQYF	TGCGCCAGCAGCCAAACAGGGAATCGAGAGACCCAGTACTTC
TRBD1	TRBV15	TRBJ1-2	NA	CATSRGQGDYGYTF	TGTGCCACCAGCAGGGGACAGGGGGATTATGGCTACACCTTC
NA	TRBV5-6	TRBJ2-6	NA	CASSFGSGANVLTF	TGTGCCAGCAGCTTCGGGTCTGGGGCCAACGTCCTGACTTTC
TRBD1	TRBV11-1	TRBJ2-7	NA	CASSSGTGLTHGAYEQYF	TGTGCCAGCAGCTCCGGGACAGGGCTAACCCACGGAGCCTACGAGCAGTACTTC
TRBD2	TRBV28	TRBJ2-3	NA	CASSFLGRLAADTQYF	TGTGCCAGCAGTTTTCTCGGGAGACTAGCGGCAGATACGCAGTATTTT
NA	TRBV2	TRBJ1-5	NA	CASSDLAPRNQPQHF	TGTGCCAGCAGTGACCTGGCCCCGCGCAATCAGCCCCAGCATTTT
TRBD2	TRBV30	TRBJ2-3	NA	CAWTFLRTSGGGDTQYF	TGTGCCTGGACCTTTCTTCGGACTAGCGGGGGGGGAGATACGCAGTATTTT
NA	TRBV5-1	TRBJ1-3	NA	CASSLRGFGNTIYF	TGCGCCAGCAGCTTACGGGGGTTCGGAAACACCATATATTTT
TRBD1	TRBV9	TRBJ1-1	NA	CASSVSRQGYTEAFF	TGTGCCAGCAGCGTATCCCGACAGGGCTACACTGAAGCTTTCTTT
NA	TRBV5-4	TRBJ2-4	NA	CASSLDQGAAKNIQYF	TGTGCCAGCAGCTTGGATCAAGGGGCGGCCAAAAACATTCAGTACTTC